This T cell receptor (beta chain) was sequenced during a study of preoperative IRX-2 immunotherapy in early breast cancer. Treatment meaning: preoperative locoregional IRX-2 cytokine immunotherapy. Preoperative locoregional IRX-2 cytokine immunotherapy was tested in the phase Ib source study. This clone was counted a few times. TCRdb's table, derived via immunoSEQ multiplex PCR, lists solely in-frame clones and lacks some. The sample contains around 10,000 clones, 75% to 90% of which appear only once. The source material was lymph node tissue, sampled before IRX-2 immunotherapy. This clonotype was sampled from a human donor with breast cancer.

The chain's CDR3 is CAQPLRAGANVLTF. In nucleotides, the CDR3 is TGTGCCCAACCCCTGAGGGCTGGGGCCAACGTCCTGACTTTC. V usage is TRBV30 and J usage is TRBJ2-6; the D gene is possibly TRBD2 (5 bases). The CDR3 extends over 14 amino acids. The V end was cut by 8 bases, the J end by 2 bases, with 13 bases between. In germline, CDR1 is GTSNPN, CDR2 SVGIG (reference sequence). The variable domain in full, with the rest retrieved from reference TRBV30 and TRBJ2-6, is SQTIHQWPATLVQPVGSPLSLECTVEGTSNPNLYWYRQAAGRGLQLLFYSVGIGQISSEVPQNLSASRPQDRQFILSSKKLLLSDSGFYLCAQPLRAGANVLTFGAGSRLTVL.